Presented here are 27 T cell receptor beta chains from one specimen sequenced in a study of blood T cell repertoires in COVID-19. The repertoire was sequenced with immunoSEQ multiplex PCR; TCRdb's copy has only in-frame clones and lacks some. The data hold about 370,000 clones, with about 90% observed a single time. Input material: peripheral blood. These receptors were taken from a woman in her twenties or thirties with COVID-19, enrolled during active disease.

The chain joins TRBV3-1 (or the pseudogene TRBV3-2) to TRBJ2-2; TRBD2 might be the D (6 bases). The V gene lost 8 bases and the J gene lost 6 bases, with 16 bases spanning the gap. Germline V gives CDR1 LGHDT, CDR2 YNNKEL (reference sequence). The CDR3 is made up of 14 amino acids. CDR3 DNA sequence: TGTGCCAGCGGAGCCGGGACTCCGGCCGGGGAGCTGTTTTTT. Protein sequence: CASGAGTPAGELFF.

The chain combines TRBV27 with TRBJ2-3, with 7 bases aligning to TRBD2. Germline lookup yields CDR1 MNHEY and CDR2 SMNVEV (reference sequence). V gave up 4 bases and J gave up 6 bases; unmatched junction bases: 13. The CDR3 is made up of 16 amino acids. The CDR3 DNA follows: TGTGCCAGCAGTTCACGGGGGGAAGATTCATGGGATACGCAGTATTTT. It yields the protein CASSSRGEDSWDTQYF.

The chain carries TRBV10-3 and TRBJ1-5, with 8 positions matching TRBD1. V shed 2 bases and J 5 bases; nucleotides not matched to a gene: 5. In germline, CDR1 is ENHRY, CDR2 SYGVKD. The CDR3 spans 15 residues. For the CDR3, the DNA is TGTGCCATCAGTGAGGGGACAGGTCGATATCAGCCCCAGCATTTT. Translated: CAISEGTGRYQPQHF.

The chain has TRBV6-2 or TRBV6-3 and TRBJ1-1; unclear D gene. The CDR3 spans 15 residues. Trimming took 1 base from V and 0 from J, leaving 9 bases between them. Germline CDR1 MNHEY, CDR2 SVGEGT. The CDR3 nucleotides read TGTGCCAGCAGTTACTTTCCCAGAATGAACACTGAAGCTTTCTTT. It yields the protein CASSYFPRMNTEAFF.

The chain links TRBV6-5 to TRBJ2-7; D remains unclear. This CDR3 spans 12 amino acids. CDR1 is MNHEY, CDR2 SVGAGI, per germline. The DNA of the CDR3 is TGTGCCAGCGGTTACCTTCCCTACGAGCAGTACGTC. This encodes CASGYLPYEQYV.

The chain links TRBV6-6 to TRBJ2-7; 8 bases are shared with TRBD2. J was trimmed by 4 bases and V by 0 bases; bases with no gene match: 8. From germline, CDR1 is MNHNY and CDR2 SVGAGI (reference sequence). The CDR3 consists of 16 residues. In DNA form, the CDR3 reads TGTGCCAGCAGTTACTCGATGGGAGCGGGAGAATACGAGCAGTACGTC. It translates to CASSYSMGAGEYEQYV.

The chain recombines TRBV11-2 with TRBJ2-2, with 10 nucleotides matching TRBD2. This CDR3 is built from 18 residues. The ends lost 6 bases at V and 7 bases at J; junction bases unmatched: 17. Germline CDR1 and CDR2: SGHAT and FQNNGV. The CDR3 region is CASRTSLAGVKFSGELFF. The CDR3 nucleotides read TGTGCCAGCAGGACTAGTCTAGCGGGAGTAAAATTTAGCGGGGAGCTGTTTTTT.

CDR3 bases: TGTGCCTGTTTACAGGTCAGCTCCTACAATGAGCAGTTCTTC. Its protein product is CACLQVSSYNEQFF. V and J are TRBV30 and TRBJ2-1, with D possibly matching TRBD1 (5 bases). There are 14 residues in the CDR3. V lost 6 bases and J 0 bases, leaving 12 bases between the germline ends. Per germline, CDR1 GTSNPN and CDR2 SVGIG (reference sequence).

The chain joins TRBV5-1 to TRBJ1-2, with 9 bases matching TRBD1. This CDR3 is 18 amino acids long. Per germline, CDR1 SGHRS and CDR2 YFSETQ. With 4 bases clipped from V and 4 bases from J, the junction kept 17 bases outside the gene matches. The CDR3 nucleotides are TGCGCCAGCAGCGACCCAAACCAGGGACAGGGAGGAGGCTATGGCTACACCTTC. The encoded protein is CASSDPNQGQGGGYGYTF. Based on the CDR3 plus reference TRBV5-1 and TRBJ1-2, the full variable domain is KAGVTQTPRYLIKTRGQQVTLSCSPISGHRSVSWYQQTPGQGLQFLFEYFSETQRNKGNFPGRFSGRQFSNSRSEMNVSTLELGDSALYLCASSDPNQGQGGGYGYTFGSGTRLTVV.

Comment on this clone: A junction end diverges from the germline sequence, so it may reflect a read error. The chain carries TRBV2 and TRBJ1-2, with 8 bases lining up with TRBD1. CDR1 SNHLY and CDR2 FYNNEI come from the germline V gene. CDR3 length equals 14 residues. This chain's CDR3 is CTSSSGTGPYGYTF. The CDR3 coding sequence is TGTACCAGCAGTTCCGGGACAGGCCCCTATGGCTACACCTTC.

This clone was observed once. The CDR3: CASSSDRGQNGYTF. In nucleotides, the CDR3 is TGTGCCAGCAGCTCCGACAGGGGGCAGAATGGCTACACCTTC. The J gene is TRBJ1-2, the V gene TRBV5-4; 10 bases map to TRBD1. This CDR3 is 14 amino acids long. CDR1 is SGHNT, CDR2 YYREEE, per germline (reference sequence). V lost 3 bases, J lost 6 bases, and 5 bases stayed unmatched.

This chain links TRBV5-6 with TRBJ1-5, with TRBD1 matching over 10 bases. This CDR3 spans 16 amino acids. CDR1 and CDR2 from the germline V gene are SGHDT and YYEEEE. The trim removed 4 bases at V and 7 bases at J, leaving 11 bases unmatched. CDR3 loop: CASSVGTGVVGQPQHF. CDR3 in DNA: TGTGCCAGCAGCGTGGGGACAGGGGTGGTGGGGCAGCCCCAGCATTTT.

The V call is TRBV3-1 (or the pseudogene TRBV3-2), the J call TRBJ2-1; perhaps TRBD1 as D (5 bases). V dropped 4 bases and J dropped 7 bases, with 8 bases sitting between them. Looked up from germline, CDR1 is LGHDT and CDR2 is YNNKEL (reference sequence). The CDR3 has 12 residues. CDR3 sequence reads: CASSRDRNEQFF. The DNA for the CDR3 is TGTGCCAGCAGCCGAGACAGAAATGAGCAGTTCTTC.

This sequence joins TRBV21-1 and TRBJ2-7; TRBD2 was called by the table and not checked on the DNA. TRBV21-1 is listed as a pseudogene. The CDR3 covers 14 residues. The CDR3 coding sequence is TGTGCCAGGGAGATCAGTGGGGAGACCGGCGAGCAGTACGTC. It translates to CAREISGETGEQYV.

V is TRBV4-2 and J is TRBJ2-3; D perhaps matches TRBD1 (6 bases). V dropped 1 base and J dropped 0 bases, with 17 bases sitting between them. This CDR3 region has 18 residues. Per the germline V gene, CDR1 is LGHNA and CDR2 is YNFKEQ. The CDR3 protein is CASSQGISGASSTDTQYF. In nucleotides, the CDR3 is TGTGCCAGCAGCCAAGGGATCTCAGGGGCTTCAAGCACAGATACGCAGTATTTT.

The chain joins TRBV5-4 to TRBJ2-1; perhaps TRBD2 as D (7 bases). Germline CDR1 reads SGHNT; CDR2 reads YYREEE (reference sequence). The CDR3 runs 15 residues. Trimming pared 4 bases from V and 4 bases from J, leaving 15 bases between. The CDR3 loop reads CASSRGRGAYNEQFF. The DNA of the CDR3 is TGTGCCAGCAGCCGAGGGAGGGGGGCTTACAATGAGCAGTTCTTC.

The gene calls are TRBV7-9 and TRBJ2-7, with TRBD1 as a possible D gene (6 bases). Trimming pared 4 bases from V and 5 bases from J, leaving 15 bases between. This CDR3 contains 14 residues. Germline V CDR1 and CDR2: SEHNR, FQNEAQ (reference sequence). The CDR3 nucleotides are TGTGCCAGCAGCTCGCGACAGGTCGAAGACGAGCAGTACGTC. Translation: CASSSRQVEDEQYV.

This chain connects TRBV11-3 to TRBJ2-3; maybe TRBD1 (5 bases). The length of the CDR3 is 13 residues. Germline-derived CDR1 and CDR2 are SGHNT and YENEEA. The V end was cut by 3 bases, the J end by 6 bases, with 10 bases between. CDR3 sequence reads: CASSFTQGDTQYF. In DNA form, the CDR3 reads TGTGCCAGCAGCTTTACTCAGGGTGATACGCAGTATTTT.

The CDR3 DNA sequence: TGCGCCAGCAGTGTCGGAGAATCCTACGAGCAGTACTTC. Translation: CASSVGESYEQYF. The chain couples TRBV5-1 to TRBJ2-7; D call uncertain. The CDR3 consists of 13 residues. V was shortened by 5 bases and J by 1 base, with 10 bases between the two germline ends. Germline CDR1 and CDR2: SGHRS and YFSETQ.

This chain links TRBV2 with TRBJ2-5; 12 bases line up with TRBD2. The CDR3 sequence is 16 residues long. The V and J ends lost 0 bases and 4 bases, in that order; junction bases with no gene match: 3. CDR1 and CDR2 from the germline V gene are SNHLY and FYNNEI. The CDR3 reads CASSEATGLAGETQYF. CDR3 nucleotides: TGTGCCAGCAGTGAAGCGACGGGACTAGCGGGAGAGACCCAGTACTTC.

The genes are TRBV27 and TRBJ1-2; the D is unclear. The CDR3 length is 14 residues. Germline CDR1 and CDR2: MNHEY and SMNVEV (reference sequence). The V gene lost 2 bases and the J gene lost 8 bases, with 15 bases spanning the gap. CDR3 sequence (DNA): TGTGCCAGCAGTTTAGTAGCGGCTCGAGGGGGCTACACCTTC. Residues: CASSLVAARGGYTF.

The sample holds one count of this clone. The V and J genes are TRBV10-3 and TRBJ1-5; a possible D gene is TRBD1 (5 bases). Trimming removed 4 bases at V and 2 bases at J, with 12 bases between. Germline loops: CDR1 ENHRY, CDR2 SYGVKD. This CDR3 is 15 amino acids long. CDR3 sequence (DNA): TGTGCCATCAGTGGGGGGGTAGGTGGCAATCAGCCCCAGCATTTT. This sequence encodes CAISGGVGGNQPQHF.

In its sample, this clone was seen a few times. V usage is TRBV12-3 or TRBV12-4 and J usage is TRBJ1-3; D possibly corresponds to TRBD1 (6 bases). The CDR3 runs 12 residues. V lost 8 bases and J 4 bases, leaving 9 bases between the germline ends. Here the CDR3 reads CASGGSGNTIYF. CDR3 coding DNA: TGTGCCAGCGGGGGCTCAGGAAACACCATATATTTT.

The CDR3 nucleotides read TGTGCCAGCAGCTTAGGGGCACGACAGGGATCCTACGAGCAGTACTTC. It yields the protein CASSLGARQGSYEQYF. The chain uses TRBV7-9 and TRBJ2-7; 7 bases match TRBD1. The CDR3 loop spans 16 amino acids. Germline V gene sequence: CDR1 SEHNR, CDR2 FQNEAQ (reference sequence). The junction had 7 bases not matched to a gene; V was cut back by 1 base and J by 1 base.

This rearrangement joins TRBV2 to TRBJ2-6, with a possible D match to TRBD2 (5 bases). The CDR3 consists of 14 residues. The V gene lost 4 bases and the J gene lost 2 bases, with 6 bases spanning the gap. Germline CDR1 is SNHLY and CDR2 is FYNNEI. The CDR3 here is CASSARAGANVLTF. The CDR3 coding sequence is TGTGCCAGCAGTGCGAGGGCTGGGGCCAACGTCCTGACTTTC. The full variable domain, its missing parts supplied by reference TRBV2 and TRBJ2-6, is EPEVTQTPSHQVTQMGQEVILRCVPISNHLYFYWYRQILGQKVEFLVSFYNNEISEKSEIFDDQFSVERPDGSNFTLKIRSTKLEDSAMYFCASSARAGANVLTFGAGSRLTVL.

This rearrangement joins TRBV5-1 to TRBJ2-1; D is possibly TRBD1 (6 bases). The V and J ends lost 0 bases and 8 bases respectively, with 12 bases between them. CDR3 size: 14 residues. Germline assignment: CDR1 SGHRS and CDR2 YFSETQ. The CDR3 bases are TGCGCCAGCAGCTTGGAAGGGGGATTGGATGAGCAGTTCTTC. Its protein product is CASSLEGGLDEQFF.

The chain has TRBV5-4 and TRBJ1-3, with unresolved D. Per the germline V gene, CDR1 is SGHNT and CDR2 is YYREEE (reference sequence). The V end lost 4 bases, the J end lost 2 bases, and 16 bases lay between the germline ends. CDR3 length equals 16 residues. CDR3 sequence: CASSLSTGSAGNTIYF. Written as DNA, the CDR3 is TGTGCCAGCAGCCTAAGCACCGGGTCAGCTGGAAACACCATATATTTT.